This TCR beta chain was recorded in a study of tumour-infiltrating T cells in Burkitt lymphoma. Overall study: Overall and progression-free survival were predicted by productive clonality.

The table came from immunoSEQ multiplex PCR; TCRdb's copy has only in-frame clones and leaves some out. Altogether approximately 15,000 clones are present, 30% being singletons, with the ten largest covering approximately 6%. The V and J ends lost 4 bases and 3 bases respectively, with 10 bases between them. Per the germline V gene, CDR1 is SGHRS and CDR2 is YFSETQ. CDR3 length: 13 amino acids. The TCR originated in a human donor with diffuse large B-cell lymphoma. Sequencing input: tumor tissue. This chain links TRBV5-1 with TRBJ2-5; D is perhaps TRBD2 (5 bases). CDR3 DNA: TGCGCCAGCAGCACCTACGGGGAAGAGACCCAGTACTTC. Protein sequence: CASSTYGEETQYF.